A selection of T cell receptor beta chains follows, all from one sample in a study of T cell repertoires in cytomegalovirus infection. TCRdb re-called the reads with MiXCR, one entry per CDR3 protein. This sample has under 200,000 distinct CDR3 sequences, with roughly 28% found just once. Specimen: PBMCs. Every receptor here comes from a human donor in good health (CMV status not recorded). Some clones in this sample may be carry-over from other donors' samples. Both conserved end residues are part of each CDR3. The order of the fields is CDR3 protein, CDR3 DNA, J gene, V gene, D gene, CDR3 length, clone size. A D gene is named only where the DNA matches it firmly. Part of the rows lack a size; the others show once, few, many or a class for expanded clones.

CDR3aa: CASSYTQERETQYF
CDR3nt: TGTGCCAGCAGTTACACACAGGAGAGGGAGACCCAGTACTTC
j_gene: TRBJ2-5
v_gene: TRBV6-2/TRBV6-3
d_gene: .
len: 14
abundance: once

CDR3aa: CASSLARAEAFF
CDR3nt: TGTGCCAGCAGCTTAGCAAGGGCTGAAGCTTTCTTT
j_gene: TRBJ1-1
v_gene: TRBV11-2
d_gene: .
len: 12
abundance: few

CDR3aa: CASSPGTGASYEQYF
CDR3nt: TGTGCCAGCAGTCCCGGGACAGGGGCCTCCTACGAGCAGTACTTC
j_gene: TRBJ2-7
v_gene: TRBV5-5
d_gene: TRBD1
len: 15
abundance: few

CDR3aa: CASSPASGVQPQHF
CDR3nt: TGTGCCAGCAGCCCCGCGTCAGGGGTTCAGCCCCAGCATTTT
j_gene: TRBJ1-5
v_gene: TRBV7-2
d_gene: .
len: 14
abundance: few

CDR3aa: CASSFLDRGPEQYF
CDR3nt: TGTGCCAGCAGCTTTCTGGACAGGGGCCCCGAGCAGTACTTC
j_gene: TRBJ2-7
v_gene: TRBV7-6
d_gene: TRBD1
len: 14
abundance: .

CDR3aa: CASTWSRSNQPQHF
CDR3nt: TGTGCCAGTACTTGGAGTAGGAGCAATCAGCCCCAGCATTTT
j_gene: TRBJ1-5
v_gene: TRBV19
d_gene: .
len: 14
abundance: .

CDR3aa: CASSSLGANTEAFF
CDR3nt: TGCGCCAGCAGCTCTCTTGGTGCAAACACTGAAGCTTTCTTT
j_gene: TRBJ1-1
v_gene: TRBV5-1
d_gene: .
len: 14
abundance: .

CDR3aa: CASSPRTPNTGELFF
CDR3nt: TGTGCCAGCAGCCCCCGGACTCCTAACACCGGGGAGCTGTTTTTT
j_gene: TRBJ2-2
v_gene: TRBV7-8
d_gene: .
len: 15
abundance: few

CDR3aa: CASRTRTGAEEKLFF
CDR3nt: TGTGCCAGCAGAACCCGGACAGGGGCGGAGGAAAAACTGTTTTTT
j_gene: TRBJ1-4
v_gene: TRBV2
d_gene: TRBD1
len: 15
abundance: .

CDR3aa: CASSLRAGGHLTYEQYF
CDR3nt: TGTGCCAGCAGTTTAAGGGCAGGCGGCCATTTGACTTACGAGCAGTACTTC
j_gene: TRBJ2-7
v_gene: TRBV12-3/TRBV12-4
d_gene: .
len: 17
abundance: few

CDR3aa: CASSFNEYSGEAFF
CDR3nt: TGTGCCAGCAGCTTTAATGAGTATTCAGGTGAAGCTTTCTTT
j_gene: TRBJ1-1
v_gene: TRBV11-1
d_gene: .
len: 14
abundance: few

CDR3aa: CASSLTLAGGRTDTQYF
CDR3nt: TGTGCCAGCAGCTTAACACTAGCGGGGGGGCGGACAGATACGCAGTATTTT
j_gene: TRBJ2-3
v_gene: TRBV11-3
d_gene: TRBD2
len: 17
abundance: .

CDR3aa: CASSFNPGETQYF
CDR3nt: TGTGCCAGCAGCTTCAATCCAGGGGAGACCCAGTACTTC
j_gene: TRBJ2-5
v_gene: TRBV7-2
d_gene: .
len: 13
abundance: many

CDR3aa: CASSSGTATSTDTQYF
CDR3nt: TGTGCCAGCAGCTCAGGGACGGCTACTAGCACAGATACGCAGTATTTT
j_gene: TRBJ2-3
v_gene: TRBV7-3
d_gene: .
len: 16
abundance: .

CDR3aa: CSVKGEVGTGVHEQYF
CDR3nt: TGCAGCGTCAAGGGGGAGGTCGGGACAGGGGTTCACGAGCAGTACTTC
j_gene: TRBJ2-7
v_gene: TRBV29-1
d_gene: TRBD1
len: 16
abundance: few

CDR3aa: CASSPGGRGASYEQYF
CDR3nt: TGTGCCAGCAGCCCCGGCGGGCGAGGGGCCTCCTACGAGCAGTACTTC
j_gene: TRBJ2-7
v_gene: TRBV7-6
d_gene: .
len: 16
abundance: many

CDR3aa: CASSIPGLGAEGTQYF
CDR3nt: TGTGCCAGCAGCATCCCCGGTCTGGGGGCAGAAGGAACCCAGTACTTC
j_gene: TRBJ2-5
v_gene: TRBV7-2
d_gene: .
len: 16
abundance: few

CDR3aa: CASSFRLYNEQFF
CDR3nt: TGTGCCAGCAGCTTTCGACTGTACAATGAGCAGTTCTTC
j_gene: TRBJ2-1
v_gene: TRBV11-2
d_gene: .
len: 13
abundance: .

CDR3aa: CASSQGTVEVYEQYF
CDR3nt: TGTGCCAGCAGCCAAGGGACAGTGGAAGTATACGAGCAGTACTTC
j_gene: TRBJ2-7
v_gene: TRBV14
d_gene: .
len: 15
abundance: few

CDR3aa: CATQGRAEWNPEAFF
CDR3nt: TGTGCCACCCAGGGAAGGGCTGAGTGGAACCCTGAAGCTTTCTTT
j_gene: TRBJ1-1
v_gene: TRBV6-1
d_gene: .
len: 15
abundance: .

CDR3aa: CASSETAYEQYF
CDR3nt: TGTGCCAGCAGTGAAACAGCCTACGAGCAGTACTTC
j_gene: TRBJ2-7
v_gene: TRBV2
d_gene: .
len: 12
abundance: .

CDR3aa: CASSLLTGQGAYYGYTF
CDR3nt: TGTGCCAGTAGCCTACTTACCGGACAGGGGGCGTACTATGGCTACACCTTC
j_gene: TRBJ1-2
v_gene: TRBV19
d_gene: TRBD1
len: 17
abundance: .